Listed below are T cell receptor beta chains from one sample, sequenced in a study of T cells expressing NK-cell markers. TCRdb reprocessed the 5' RACE reads; each CDR3 protein has one entry and no DNA is given. The listing records a few hundred thousand distinct CDR3 sequences. The sample consisted of blood T cells: a sorted CD56 or NKG2C T cell subset, CD4+ or CD8+ T cells, or bulk PBMC T cells (not recorded which). The receptors derive from a man between 18 and 29 years old in good health. CDR3s include the opening cysteine and the closing phenylalanine or tryptophan.

V gene: TRBV6-2/TRBV6-3
J gene: TRBJ2-3
CDR3 protein: CASRKPRLAGNFTDTQYF

V gene: TRBV28
J gene: TRBJ1-1
CDR3 protein: CASSFVRVWSNTEAFF

V gene: TRBV5-1
J gene: TRBJ1-3
CDR3 protein: CASSSYTGDSGNTIYF

V gene: TRBV7-2
J gene: TRBJ2-7
CDR3 protein: CASSPRAGQVFSYEQYF

V gene: TRBV7-8
J gene: TRBJ2-7
CDR3 protein: CASSTSGRDDYEQYF

V gene: TRBV15
J gene: TRBJ1-4
CDR3 protein: CATSRALGRGNEKLFF

V gene: TRBV20-1
J gene: TRBJ1-5
CDR3 protein: CSASGNQPQHF

V gene: TRBV7-6
J gene: TRBJ2-3
CDR3 protein: CASSLARPLSTDTQYF

V gene: TRBV4-3
J gene: TRBJ2-5
CDR3 protein: CASSQTRREETQYF

V gene: TRBV24-1
J gene: TRBJ1-2
CDR3 protein: CATGTGIDGYTF

V gene: TRBV7-9
J gene: TRBJ2-4
CDR3 protein: CASSSGPLHDIQYF

V gene: TRBV5-5
J gene: TRBJ1-1
CDR3 protein: CASSWGRRGTEAFF

V gene: TRBV12-3/TRBV12-4
J gene: TRBJ2-1
CDR3 protein: CASSPLKSVQFF

V gene: TRBV6-1
J gene: TRBJ2-7
CDR3 protein: CASSHGRARAGAGYEQYF

V gene: TRBV10-3
J gene: TRBJ2-1
CDR3 protein: CAISEPRFEYNEQFF

V gene: TRBV12-3/TRBV12-4
J gene: TRBJ2-7
CDR3 protein: CASSPSLAGQYEQYF

V gene: TRBV9
J gene: TRBJ2-5
CDR3 protein: CASSVGPGAGGQETQYF

V gene: TRBV11-1
J gene: TRBJ2-5
CDR3 protein: CASSLADRLQETQYF

V gene: TRBV6-1
J gene: TRBJ2-3
CDR3 protein: CASIPRDRKKEADTQYF

V gene: TRBV20-1
J gene: TRBJ1-3
CDR3 protein: CSASGAGDTIYF

V gene: TRBV7-8
J gene: TRBJ2-2
CDR3 protein: CASSFWASGTRAGELFF

V gene: TRBV7-3
J gene: TRBJ1-3
CDR3 protein: CASSLDGSSGNTIYF

V gene: TRBV12-3/TRBV12-4
J gene: TRBJ2-1
CDR3 protein: CASSSTLSRHEQFF

V gene: TRBV11-1
J gene: TRBJ2-1
CDR3 protein: CASSDGRAQSGTRPNEQFF

V gene: TRBV20-1
J gene: TRBJ2-7
CDR3 protein: CSARDGHAEQYF

V gene: TRBV4-3
J gene: TRBJ2-1
CDR3 protein: CASSQDIYNEQFF

V gene: TRBV29-1
J gene: TRBJ2-1
CDR3 protein: CSVSLAGLPYNEQFF

V gene: TRBV27
J gene: TRBJ1-5
CDR3 protein: CASSFGINQPQHF

V gene: TRBV5-6
J gene: TRBJ2-3
CDR3 protein: CASSLFPKTDTQYF

V gene: TRBV20-1
J gene: TRBJ2-3
CDR3 protein: CSARDRASGSWGTQYF

V gene: TRBV12-3/TRBV12-4
J gene: TRBJ2-1
CDR3 protein: CASSFFLAGGYNEQFF

V gene: TRBV15
J gene: TRBJ1-2
CDR3 protein: CATSRVSGSNYGYTF

V gene: TRBV2
J gene: TRBJ2-3
CDR3 protein: CASLPRGGDTQYF

V gene: TRBV7-6
J gene: TRBJ2-3
CDR3 protein: CASSRIDGTDTQYF

V gene: TRBV10-3
J gene: TRBJ2-3
CDR3 protein: CAIGGQGKDTQYF

V gene: TRBV6-1
J gene: TRBJ2-4
CDR3 protein: CASSNNRGVAKNIQYF

V gene: TRBV28
J gene: TRBJ2-3
CDR3 protein: CASWRRTSSTDTQYF

V gene: TRBV20-1
J gene: TRBJ2-7
CDR3 protein: CSAREASGRPGQYF

V gene: TRBV7-9
J gene: TRBJ1-1
CDR3 protein: CASTSTGELNTEAFF

V gene: TRBV4-2
J gene: TRBJ2-7
CDR3 protein: CASSQEGGQGGRMEQYF

V gene: TRBV5-1
J gene: TRBJ2-1
CDR3 protein: CASSQLVGRSGRMRDEQFF

V gene: TRBV7-3
J gene: TRBJ2-7
CDR3 protein: CASSSFTGKAYEQYF

V gene: TRBV20-1
J gene: TRBJ1-2
CDR3 protein: CSAREGGSYGYTF

V gene: TRBV12-3/TRBV12-4
J gene: TRBJ1-2
CDR3 protein: CASSLTDGYGYTF

V gene: TRBV5-6
J gene: TRBJ2-1
CDR3 protein: CASSLAVGGRAYNEQFF

V gene: TRBV12-3/TRBV12-4
J gene: TRBJ2-1
CDR3 protein: CASSFPGQDINEQFF

V gene: TRBV5-5
J gene: TRBJ2-1
CDR3 protein: CASSPRMTSGRFNEQFF

V gene: TRBV25-1
J gene: TRBJ2-3
CDR3 protein: CASHQWAPPWTDTQYF

V gene: TRBV6-4
J gene: TRBJ2-2
CDR3 protein: CASSLGQFGGELFF